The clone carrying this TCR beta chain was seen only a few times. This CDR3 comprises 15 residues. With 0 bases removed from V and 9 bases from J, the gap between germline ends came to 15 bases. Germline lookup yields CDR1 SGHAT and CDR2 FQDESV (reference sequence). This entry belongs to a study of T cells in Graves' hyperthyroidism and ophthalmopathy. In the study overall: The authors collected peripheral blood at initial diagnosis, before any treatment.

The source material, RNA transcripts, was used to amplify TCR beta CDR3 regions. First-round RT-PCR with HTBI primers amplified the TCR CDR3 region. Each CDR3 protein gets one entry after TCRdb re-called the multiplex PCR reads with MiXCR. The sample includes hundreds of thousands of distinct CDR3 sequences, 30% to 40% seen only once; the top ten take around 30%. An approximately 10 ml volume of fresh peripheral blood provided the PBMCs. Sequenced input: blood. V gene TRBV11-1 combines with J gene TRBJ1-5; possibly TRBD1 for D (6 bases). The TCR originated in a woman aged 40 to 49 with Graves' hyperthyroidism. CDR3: CASSLAIDPTGPQHF. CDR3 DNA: TGTGCCAGCAGCTTAGCCATCGATCCGACAGGGCCCCAGCATTTT.